This record looks at one T cell receptor (beta chain) sequence and its context. These data are taken from a study of cytomegalovirus exposure and HLA in healthy donors. 13 Jbeta primers and 60 Vbeta primers were used for the PCR. Profiling relied on immunoSEQ multiplex PCR, and the TCRdb table lists in-frame clones only, not all of them. The sample shows under 200,000 clones, around 74% of them seen only once. Germline values: CDR1 SNHLY, CDR2 FYNNEI. Trimming removed 5 bases from V and 2 bases from J; junction bases left unmatched: 4. CDR3 length: 15 residues. Sequences were obtained from PBMCs. This TCR was sampled from a female donor in good health and CMV-seronegative. V gene TRBV2 combines with J gene TRBJ2-1, with 9 bases identical to TRBD1. The DNA for the CDR3 is TGTGCCAGCAGTCACAGGGGGCCTCCCTACAATGAGCAGTTCTTC. Translated: CASSHRGPPYNEQFF.